This TCR beta chain was identified in a study of technical replicates of blood from several donors. TCRdb keeps only in-frame clones here, not all; method: immunoSEQ multiplex PCR. Among about 80,000 clones listed, about 95% were seen once. V dropped 1 base and J dropped 6; count of bases not matched to a gene: 8. Looked up from germline, CDR1 is SGHRS and CDR2 is YFSETQ. This CDR3 has 15 residues. The TCR was taken from a human donor in good health. This chain uses TRBV5-1 with TRBJ1-2, with TRBD1 matching over 8 bases. The sequencing sample was made of T cells isolated from PBMCs. In DNA, the CDR3 is TGCGCCAGCAGCTTGCTAGGACAGGGCGTCGATGGCTACACCTTC. Encoded protein: CASSLLGQGVDGYTF.